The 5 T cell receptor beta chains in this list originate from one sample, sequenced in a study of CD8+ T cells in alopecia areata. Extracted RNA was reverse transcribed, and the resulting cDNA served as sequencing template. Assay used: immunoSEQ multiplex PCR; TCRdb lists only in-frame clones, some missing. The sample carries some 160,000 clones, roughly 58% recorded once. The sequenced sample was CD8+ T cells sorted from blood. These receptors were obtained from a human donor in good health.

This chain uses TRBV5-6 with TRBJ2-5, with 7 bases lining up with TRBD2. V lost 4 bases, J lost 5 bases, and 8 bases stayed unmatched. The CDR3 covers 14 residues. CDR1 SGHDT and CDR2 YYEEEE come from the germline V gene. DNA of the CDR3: TGTGCCAGCAGCGAGGGAGGGAAAAGCGAGACCCAGTACTTC. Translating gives CASSEGGKSETQYF.

CDR3 protein: CASSLTGLGNTEAFF. The CDR3 nucleotides read TGTGCCAGCAGCTTAACGGGTCTAGGGAACACTGAAGCTTTCTTT. V and J are TRBV7-9 and TRBJ1-1, with no clear D. The CDR3 has 15 residues. Trimming left V 2 bases short and J 1 base short, with 11 bases between. CDR1 SEHNR and CDR2 FQNEAQ come from the germline V gene (reference sequence).

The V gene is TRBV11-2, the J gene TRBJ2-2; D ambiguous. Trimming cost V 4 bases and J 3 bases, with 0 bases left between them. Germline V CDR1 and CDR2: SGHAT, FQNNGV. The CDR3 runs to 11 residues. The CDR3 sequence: CASSYTGELFF. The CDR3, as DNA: TGTGCCAGCAGCTACACCGGGGAGCTGTTTTTT.

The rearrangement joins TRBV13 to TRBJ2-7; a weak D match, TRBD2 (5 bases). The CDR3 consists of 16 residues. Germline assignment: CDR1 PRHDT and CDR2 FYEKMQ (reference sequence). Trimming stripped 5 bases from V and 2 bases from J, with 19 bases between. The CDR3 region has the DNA TGTGCCAGCAGCCCCGAAAGGACTTACAATACCTACGAGCAGTACTTC. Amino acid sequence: CASSPERTYNTYEQYF. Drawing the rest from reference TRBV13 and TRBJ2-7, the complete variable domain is AAGVIQSPRHLIKEKRETATLKCYPIPRHDTVYWYQQGPGQDPQFLISFYEKMQSDKGSIPDRFSAQQFSDYHSELNMSSLELGDSALYFCASSPERTYNTYEQYFGPGTRLTVT.

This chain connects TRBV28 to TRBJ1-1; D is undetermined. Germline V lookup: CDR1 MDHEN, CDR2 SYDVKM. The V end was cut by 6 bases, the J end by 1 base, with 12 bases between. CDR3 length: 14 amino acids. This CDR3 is CASSRDLRNTEAFF. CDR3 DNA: TGTGCCAGCAGCCGAGACCTCCGGAACACTGAAGCTTTCTTT.